The source of this TCR beta chain is a study of blood T cell repertoires in COVID-19. Some clones are missing from TCRdb's copy, which holds only in-frame ones; the method was immunoSEQ multiplex PCR. The data show 300,000 to 350,000 clones, around 85% seen once. This clone was seen once. Between the trimmed V and J ends, which lost 8 bases and 4 bases, there was a span of 14 bases. Per the germline V gene, CDR1 is SGHAT and CDR2 is FQNNGV. The CDR3 contains 14 residues. The sequence was obtained from a man under 40 who had recovered from COVID-19. The chain joins TRBV11-2 to TRBJ1-4; D ambiguous. Material for sequencing was PBMCs or T cells enriched from blood (not recorded which). The CDR3 is CASLGGDDNEKLFF. As DNA, the CDR3 is TGTGCCAGCTTAGGCGGGGATGATAATGAAAAACTGTTTTTT.